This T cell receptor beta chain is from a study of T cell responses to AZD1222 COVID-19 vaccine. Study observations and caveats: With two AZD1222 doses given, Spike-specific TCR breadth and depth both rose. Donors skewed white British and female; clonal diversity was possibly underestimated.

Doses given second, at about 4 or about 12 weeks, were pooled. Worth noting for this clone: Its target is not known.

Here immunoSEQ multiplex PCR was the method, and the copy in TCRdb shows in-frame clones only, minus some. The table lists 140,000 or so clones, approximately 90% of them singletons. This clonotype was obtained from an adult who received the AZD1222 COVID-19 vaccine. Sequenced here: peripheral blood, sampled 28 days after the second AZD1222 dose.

CDR3 in amino acids: CAWSAGTEQYF. In DNA, the CDR3 is TGTGCCTGGAGTGCGGGGACCGAGCAGTACTTC. V is TRBV30 and J is TRBJ2-7; D might be TRBD1 or TRBD2, each matching 5 bases. CDR1 is GTSNPN and CDR2 is SVGIG in the germline V gene (reference sequence). The CDR3 has 11 amino acids. The V gene lost 1 base and the J gene lost 6 bases, with 7 bases spanning the gap.